This TCR beta chain was sequenced during a study of T cell repertoires and HLA-DP antigens. Purity of the untouched CD4+ T cells was about 98%. Trimming removed 6 bases at V and 7 bases at J, with 23 bases between. The CDR3 has 15 amino acids. From germline, CDR1 is SGHRS and CDR2 YFSETQ. Profiled with immunoSEQ multiplex PCR; TCRdb holds only in-frame clones, not every one. The sample records 90,000 to 130,000 clones, nearly 95% being singletons. This clone showed up just once. Its cognate antigen is unknown. The sample was CD4+ T cells from PBMCs. The rearrangement joins TRBV5-1 to TRBJ2-7; the D gene could be TRBD1 or TRBD2 (5 bases each). This TCR came from a woman younger than 35 in good health and CMV-seronegative. CDR3 protein: CASKSRGDSSEEQYF. As DNA, the CDR3 is TGCGCCAGCAAGAGTAGGGGAGACTCGTCGGAAGAGCAGTACTTC.